This TCR beta chain was profiled in a study of blood T cell repertoires in COVID-19. Study in general: Italy, Spain and the United States were the sources of the convalescent and acute COVID-19 samples.

Using immunoSEQ multiplex PCR, the repertoire was profiled, and TCRdb retains in-frame clones only, with some absent. The sample lists fewer than 150,000 clones, approximately 83% seen once, with 15% to 20% in the top ten. This CDR3 spans 15 amino acids. Trimming stripped 4 bases from V and 15 bases from J, with 22 bases between. Germline loops: CDR1 SGHDN, CDR2 FVKESK. Sequences were obtained from peripheral blood. The chain carries TRBV14 and TRBJ1-6; possible D gene TRBD1, 5 bases. The receptor was isolated from a woman between 45 and 65 years old who had recovered from COVID-19. CDR3 bases: TGTGCCAGCAGCCCCGCGGGGACGATCCCTTTTGGCCTCCACTTT. Its translation: CASSPAGTIPFGLHF.